The 17 T cell receptor beta chains in this list originate from one sample, sequenced in a study of OX40 agonist ivuxolimab in advanced cancers. Produced via immunoSEQ multiplex PCR; TCRdb's table is partial and in-frame only. Of around 74,000 clones in the sample, roughly 91% were seen once. This specimen was CD4+ or CD8+ T cells sorted from blood, taken in a trial of the OX40 agonist ivuxolimab. The receptors come from an adult with an advanced solid tumor such as melanoma, head and neck, liver or kidney cancer.

The chain is built from TRBV6-6 and TRBJ1-4, with D maybe TRBD1 (5 bases). This CDR3 spans 16 amino acids. The V end was cut by 6 bases, the J end by 4 bases, with 18 bases between. Germline-derived CDR1 and CDR2 are MNHNY and SVGAGI (reference sequence). CDR3 region: CASSQWEGVNNEKLFF. The CDR3 region has the DNA TGTGCCAGCAGCCAGTGGGAAGGGGTAAATAATGAAAAACTGTTTTTT.

Concerning this clone: A read error is likely here: a far larger clone is one base away. Other DNA sequences in this sample translate to the same CDR3. The chain joins TRBV11-2 to TRBJ1-2, with 8 bases lining up with TRBD1. V was pared by 1 base and J by 5 bases, with 0 bases of the junction left unmatched. CDR3 length equals 13 residues. Germline V gene sequence: CDR1 SGHAT, CDR2 FQNNGV. CDR3 nucleotides: TGTGCCAGCAGCTTAGGACAGGGGTATGGCTACACCTTC. Translation gives CASSLGQGYGYTF.

V and J are TRBV7-6 and TRBJ1-1; D gene ambiguous. Germline V gene lookup returns CDR1 SGHVS and CDR2 FNYEAQ. Deletions cut 5 bases from V and 8 bases from J, with 18 bases between. This CDR3 region has 14 residues. In DNA form, the CDR3 reads TGTGCCAGCAGCCCACCGCAGAGGACCGCCGAAGCTTTCTTT. Translated, it gives CASSPPQRTAEAFF.

V and J are TRBV28 and TRBJ1-5; D unresolved. CDR3 length: 13 residues. Germline V gene data show CDR1 as MDHEN and CDR2 as SYDVKM. The V and J ends lost 9 bases and 0 bases respectively, with 9 bases between them. The CDR3 spells CASQPDSNQPQHF. In DNA form, the CDR3 reads TGTGCCAGTCAACCCGATAGCAATCAGCCCCAGCATTTT.

V is TRBV7-2 and J is TRBJ2-1; 10 nucleotides line up with TRBD2. The J segment lost 6 bases and the V segment lost 1 base, leaving 3 bases of the junction unmatched. Germline CDR1 SGHTA, CDR2 FQGNSA. This CDR3 region has 15 residues. DNA of the CDR3: TGTGCCAGCAGCTTAGAAGCGGGAGGGCTCAATGAGCAGTTCTTC. Encoded protein: CASSLEAGGLNEQFF.

Here the CDR3 reads CASSTGGSSLEQFF. The CDR3 nucleotides are TGTGCCAGCAGTACCGGGGGGTCGTCCCTGGAGCAGTTCTTC. The gene calls are TRBV27 and TRBJ2-1; 7 bases are shared with TRBD2. After removal of 5 bases from V and 10 bases from J, the junction contained 11 bases not matched to a gene. Germline V gives CDR1 MNHEY, CDR2 SMNVEV (reference sequence). This CDR3 has 14 residues.

V and J are TRBV7-2 and TRBJ2-5, with D unclear. The CDR3 loop spans 12 amino acids. Trimming left V 3 bases short and J 5 bases short, with 7 bases between. Germline-derived CDR1 and CDR2 are SGHTA and FQGNSA. The CDR3, as DNA: TGTGCCAGCAGCTTTCCCTGGGAGACCCAGTACTTC. Protein product: CASSFPWETQYF. Using reference TRBV7-2 and TRBJ2-5 for the parts outside the CDR3, the full variable domain is GAGVSQSPSNKVTEKGKDVELRCDPISGHTALYWYRQSLGQGLEFLIYFQGNSAPDKSGLPSDRFSAERTGGSVSTLTIQRTQQEDSAVYLCASSFPWETQYFGPGTRLLVL.

Turning to this clone: This CDR3 is also generated by other DNA sequences in the sample. The CDR3, as DNA: TGTGCCAGCAGCTTTAGGCAGGGTGTCGACGAGCAGTACTTC. It codes for CASSFRQGVDEQYF. V gene TRBV7-2 combines with J gene TRBJ2-7; a weak D match, TRBD1 (5 bases). Germline V gene lookup returns CDR1 SGHTA and CDR2 FQGNSA. This CDR3 has 14 amino acids. The germline V and J ends were trimmed by 3 bases and 5 bases, with 14 bases remaining between them.

The chain uses TRBV10-2 and TRBJ2-1, with 12 bases that match TRBD2. CDR1 and CDR2 from the germline V gene are WSHSY and SAAADI. The CDR3 is made up of 15 amino acids. The junction had 6 bases not matched to a gene; V was cut back by 5 bases and J by 7 bases. CDR3 sequence (DNA): TGCGCCAGCAGTTCTAGCGGGGGGGCGGGGAATGAGCAGTTCTTC. Translating it yields CASSSSGGAGNEQFF.

This chain uses TRBV10-1 with TRBJ2-7, with 10 positions matching TRBD1. From germline, CDR1 is WNHNN and CDR2 SYGVQD (reference sequence). The CDR3 contains 13 residues. V shed 5 bases and J 6 bases; nucleotides not matched to a gene: 4. This chain's CDR3 is CASSRRTGGEQYF. The DNA of the CDR3 is TGCGCCAGCAGTCGCCGGACAGGGGGCGAGCAGTACTTC.

The chain carries TRBV5-1 and TRBJ2-1; TRBD2 is a possible D gene (5 bases). V was shortened by 1 base and J by 4 bases, with 12 bases between the two germline ends. CDR3 length: 15 amino acids. The V gene's germline CDR1 is SGHRS and CDR2 YFSETQ. CDR3 DNA sequence: TGCGCCAGCAGCTTGATTAGCGACTCATACAATGAGCAGTTCTTC. Amino acids: CASSLISDSYNEQFF. The whole variable domain, remainder taken from reference TRBV5-1 and TRBJ2-1, is KAGVTQTPRYLIKTRGQQVTLSCSPISGHRSVSWYQQTPGQGLQFLFEYFSETQRNKGNFPGRFSGRQFSNSRSEMNVSTLELGDSALYLCASSLISDSYNEQFFGPGTRLTVL.

This sequence joins TRBV30 and TRBJ2-2; 13 bases are shared with TRBD2. Germline-derived CDR1 and CDR2 are GTSNPN and SVGIG (reference sequence). This CDR3 spans 19 amino acids. The trim removed 2 bases at V and 13 bases at J, leaving 22 bases unmatched. The CDR3 is CAWSYGRTSGSLTAGGLFF. The DNA of the CDR3 is TGTGCCTGGAGTTACGGTCGGACTAGCGGGAGCCTCACGGCGGGCGGGCTGTTTTTT.

This clone was seen a handful of times. The chain is built from TRBV6-1 and TRBJ2-1, with D perhaps being TRBD1 or TRBD2 (5 bases each). This CDR3 contains 14 residues. The V gene lost 7 bases and the J gene lost 8 bases, with 18 bases spanning the gap. Germline loops: CDR1 MNHNS, CDR2 SASEGT. Here the CDR3 reads CASTQGWGSDEQFF. In DNA form, the CDR3 reads TGTGCCAGCACCCAAGGGTGGGGGAGTGATGAGCAGTTCTTC.

CDR3 amino acids: CASRPRDSNQPQHF. CDR3 DNA sequence: TGTGCCAGCAGACCGAGAGATAGCAATCAGCCCCAGCATTTT. The chain joins TRBV16 to TRBJ1-5; the D is unclear. CDR1 is KGHSY, CDR2 FQNENV, per germline. The germline V and J ends were trimmed by 6 bases and 0 bases, with 9 bases remaining between them. This CDR3 is built from 14 residues.

CDR3 residues: CASSKRQGAYNEQFF. The CDR3, as DNA: TGCGCCAGCAGCAAAAGACAGGGAGCCTACAATGAGCAGTTCTTC. V and J are TRBV5-1 and TRBJ2-1; 7 bases match TRBD1. There are 15 residues in the CDR3. Germline assignment: CDR1 SGHRS and CDR2 YFSETQ. The V gene end was trimmed by 4 bases and the J gene end by 2 bases; junction bases not matched to a gene: 6.

This clone was seen a few times. The chain combines TRBV30 with TRBJ1-1; TRBD1 agrees at 8 bases. Germline V gene lookup returns CDR1 GTSNPN and CDR2 SVGIG (reference sequence). Trimming removed 5 bases from V and 7 bases from J; junction bases left unmatched: 9. This CDR3 comprises 13 residues. CDR3 sequence (DNA): TGTGCCTGGGGGACAGGCAAAAGGGGTGAAGCTTTCTTT. This encodes CAWGTGKRGEAFF.

The chain is built from TRBV6-6 and TRBJ2-7, with D perhaps TRBD1 (7 bases). This CDR3 is built from 14 residues. Trimming cost V 11 bases and J 1 base, with 18 bases left between them. CDR1 MNHNY and CDR2 SVGAGI come from the germline V gene (reference sequence). In DNA form, the CDR3 reads TGTGCCGCGAGACGGGCAGGGGGGTCCTACGAGCAGTACTTC. Protein: CAARRAGGSYEQYF.